A selection of T cell receptor beta chains follows, all from one sample in a study of T cells in Graves' hyperthyroidism and ophthalmopathy. TCRdb used MiXCR to reprocess the multiplex PCR reads, holding one entry per CDR3 protein. This table has 300,000 to 450,000 distinct CDR3 sequences, roughly 13% appearing once. Sequenced input: blood. These receptors all come from a woman aged 60-70 years with Graves' hyperthyroidism. Both conserved end residues are part of each CDR3. A D gene is named only where the DNA matches it firmly. Size is stated for part of the rows, as once, few or many counts, or as a class when the clone is expanded.

size: many; J: TRBJ1-1; length: 12; V: TRBV29-1; D: NA; DNA: TGCAGCGGTAGGGAGGTGAACACTGAAGCTTTCTTT; CDR3: CSGREVNTEAFF
size: few; J: TRBJ2-1; length: 13; V: TRBV12-5; D: NA; DNA: TGTGCTAGTGAATCGGGGTCCTACAATGAGCAGTTCTTC; CDR3: CASESGSYNEQFF
size: NA; J: TRBJ2-1; length: 17; V: TRBV4-1; D: TRBD2; DNA: TGCGCCAGCAGCCACAGAACTAGCGGGAGGGCCCTCAGAGAGCAGTTCTTC; CDR3: CASSHRTSGRALREQFF
size: few; J: TRBJ1-5; length: 14; V: TRBV12-5; D: NA; DNA: TGTGCTAGTGGTTTCGGGTCAGGGGATCAGCCCCAGCATTTT; CDR3: CASGFGSGDQPQHF
size: many; J: TRBJ2-3; length: 18; V: TRBV3-1; D: TRBD2; DNA: TGTGCCAGCAGCCAAGACGGCCCCACTAGCGGGGGCACAGATACGCAGTATTTT; CDR3: CASSQDGPTSGGTDTQYF
size: NA; J: TRBJ2-7; length: 14; V: TRBV11-2; D: NA; DNA: TGTGCCAGCAGCCACCGGGACGGCGCATGCGAGCAGTACTTC; CDR3: CASSHRDGACEQYF
size: few; J: TRBJ2-7; length: 13; V: TRBV7-9; D: NA; DNA: TGTGCCAGCAGTCTAGGAAGGGGCGGCGAGCAGTACTTC; CDR3: CASSLGRGGEQYF
size: many; J: TRBJ1-6; length: 14; V: TRBV20-1; D: NA; DNA: TGCAGTGCTCAATCCAGAGCCACATGGTCACCCCTCCACTTT; CDR3: CSAQSRATWSPLHF
size: few; J: TRBJ2-1; length: 15; V: TRBV6-1; D: TRBD2; DNA: TGTGCCAGCAGTGGACTAGCGGGAGGCAGCAATGAGCAGTTCTTC; CDR3: CASSGLAGGSNEQFF
size: many; J: TRBJ2-7; length: 16; V: TRBV28; D: TRBD1; DNA: TGTGCCAGCAGCCGGGTAGGGGGACAGGGGTCCTACGAGCAGTACTTC; CDR3: CASSRVGGQGSYEQYF
size: NA; J: TRBJ2-1; length: 23; V: TRBV24-1; D: TRBD2; DNA: TGTGCCACCAGTGCCCGGGACAACTCCGGGACTAGCGGGCCCTTTCGCTCCTACAATGAGCAGTTCTTC; CDR3: CATSARDNSGTSGPFRSYNEQFF
size: many; J: TRBJ2-1; length: 16; V: TRBV4-1; D: TRBD1; DNA: TGCGCCAGCAGCCAAAGGATGGGACAGGGCTACAATGAGCAGTTCTTC; CDR3: CASSQRMGQGYNEQFF
size: NA; J: TRBJ1-2; length: 15; V: TRBV19; D: NA; DNA: TGTGCCAGTAGGTCCCCGACGGAGCCTAACTATGGCTACACCTTC; CDR3: CASRSPTEPNYGYTF
size: many; J: TRBJ2-1; length: 19; V: TRBV20-1; D: TRBD1; DNA: TGCAGTGCTAGTGGCGTTCGGGACAGGCCCTCGGCCGACTCCCCCGGGCAGTTCTTC; CDR3: CSASGVRDRPSADSPGQFF
size: many; J: TRBJ2-7; length: 16; V: TRBV20-1; D: TRBD1; DNA: TGCAGTGCTAGAGCCGGGACAGGCACCTACTCCTACGAGCAGTACTTC; CDR3: CSARAGTGTYSYEQYF
size: few; J: TRBJ2-3; length: 12; V: TRBV29-1; D: NA; DNA: TGCAGCGTTGACACCAGCACAGATACGCAGTATTTT; CDR3: CSVDTSTDTQYF
size: NA; J: TRBJ1-6; length: 16; V: TRBV27; D: NA; DNA: TGTGCCGGCAGGCCCCGCAGGGCTGGCGATAATTCACCCCTCCACTTT; CDR3: CAGRPRRAGDNSPLHF
size: many; J: TRBJ2-7; length: 14; V: TRBV12-3/TRBV12-4; D: TRBD1; DNA: TGTGCCAGCAGCACCGGGACAGCATCCTACGAGCAGTACTTC; CDR3: CASSTGTASYEQYF
size: many; J: TRBJ1-2; length: 16; V: TRBV29-1; D: NA; DNA: TGCAGCGTGGCCGGGGGTGAACTAAGCATCGTAGATGGCTACACCTTC; CDR3: CSVAGGELSIVDGYTF
size: many; J: TRBJ2-7; length: 10; V: TRBV3-1; D: NA; DNA: TGTGCCAGCGGTCGGGCCCAGCAGTACTTC; CDR3: CASGRAQQYF
size: many; J: TRBJ1-4; length: 15; V: TRBV27; D: TRBD1; DNA: TGTGCCAGCAGTTTTTTAGCAGGGGGAGGTGAAAAACTGTTTTTT; CDR3: CASSFLAGGGEKLFF
size: NA; J: TRBJ2-1; length: 16; V: TRBV9; D: TRBD2; DNA: TGTGCCAGCAGCCCCTTGGGGCTAGCGGGAGTTTTTGAGCAGTTCTTC; CDR3: CASSPLGLAGVFEQFF
size: NA; J: TRBJ1-5; length: 15; V: TRBV20-1; D: TRBD1; DNA: TGCAGTGCTAGAGATCGAGACAGGGCCAATCAGCCCCAGCATTTT; CDR3: CSARDRDRANQPQHF
size: NA; J: TRBJ2-1; length: 15; V: TRBV24-1; D: TRBD2; DNA: TGTGCCACCAGTGGGACTAGCGGGGGGGACGGTGAGCAGTTCTTC; CDR3: CATSGTSGGDGEQFF
size: many; J: TRBJ2-3; length: 14; V: TRBV29-1; D: NA; DNA: TGCAGCGCGACGAGACCCCCTAGCACAGATACGCAGTATTTT; CDR3: CSATRPPSTDTQYF
size: many; J: TRBJ2-2; length: 14; V: TRBV12-3/TRBV12-4; D: NA; DNA: TGTGCCAGCAGTTTCTTGGGGGACACCGGGGAGCTGTTTTTT; CDR3: CASSFLGDTGELFF
size: few; J: TRBJ2-1; length: 17; V: TRBV9; D: TRBD2; DNA: TGTGCCAGCAGCGCAACCTCAGGGACTAGCGGGAGTAATGAGCAGTTCTTC; CDR3: CASSATSGTSGSNEQFF
size: few; J: TRBJ1-2; length: 12; V: TRBV30; D: NA; DNA: TGTGCCGGGGGATCTTCGAACTATGGCTACACCTTC; CDR3: CAGGSSNYGYTF
size: few; J: TRBJ2-3; length: 15; V: TRBV7-2; D: NA; DNA: TGTGCCAGCAGCTTTACCGGGATAAGCACAGATACGCAGTATTTT; CDR3: CASSFTGISTDTQYF
size: many; J: TRBJ1-2; length: 15; V: TRBV2; D: TRBD1; DNA: TGTGCCAGCAGTGAAGAAGGGACAGGGAACTATGGCTACACCTTC; CDR3: CASSEEGTGNYGYTF
size: many; J: TRBJ2-7; length: 14; V: TRBV6-1; D: NA; DNA: TGTGCCAGCATTGGGGGACTCCTAACCTACGAGCAGTACTTC; CDR3: CASIGGLLTYEQYF
size: many; J: TRBJ1-2; length: 14; V: TRBV28; D: NA; DNA: TGTGCCAGCAGTTATACGACGGAAGCTTATGGCTACACCTTC; CDR3: CASSYTTEAYGYTF
size: many; J: TRBJ2-4; length: 13; V: TRBV6-2/TRBV6-3; D: NA; DNA: TGTGCCAGCAGTCAAAGGAGCTTAAGCATTCAGTACTTC; CDR3: CASSQRSLSIQYF